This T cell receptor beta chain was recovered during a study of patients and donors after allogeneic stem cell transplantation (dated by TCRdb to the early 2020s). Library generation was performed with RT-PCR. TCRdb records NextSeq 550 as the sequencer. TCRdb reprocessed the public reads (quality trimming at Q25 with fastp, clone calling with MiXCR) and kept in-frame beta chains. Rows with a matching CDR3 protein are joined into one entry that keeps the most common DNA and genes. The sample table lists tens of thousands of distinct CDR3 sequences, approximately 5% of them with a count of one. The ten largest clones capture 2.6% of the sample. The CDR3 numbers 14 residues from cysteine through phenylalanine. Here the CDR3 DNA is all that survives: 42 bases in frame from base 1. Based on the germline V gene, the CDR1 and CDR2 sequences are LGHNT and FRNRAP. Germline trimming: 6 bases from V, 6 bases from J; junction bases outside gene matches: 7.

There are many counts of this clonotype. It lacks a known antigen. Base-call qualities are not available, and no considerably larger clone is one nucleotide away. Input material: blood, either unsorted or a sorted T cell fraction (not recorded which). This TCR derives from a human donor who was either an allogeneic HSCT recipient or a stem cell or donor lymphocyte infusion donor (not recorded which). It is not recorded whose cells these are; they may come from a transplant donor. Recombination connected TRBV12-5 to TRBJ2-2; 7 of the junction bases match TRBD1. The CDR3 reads CASGPRQGSGELFF. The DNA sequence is TGTGCTAGTGGACCCAGACAGGGATCCGGGGAGCTGTTTTTT.